Listed below are T cell receptor beta chains from one sample, sequenced in a study of T cells in Graves' hyperthyroidism and ophthalmopathy. TCRdb reprocessed the multiplex PCR reads with MiXCR, giving one entry per CDR3 protein. The sample lists about 350,000 distinct CDR3 sequences; 17% were seen once. The sample comprised blood. These receptors were collected from a woman aged 25-40 years with Graves' hyperthyroidism that later progressed to Graves' ophthalmopathy. Both conserved end residues are part of each CDR3. D genes are given only for firm matches. The listing skips clone size in some rows; elsewhere it reads once, few, many or a size class.

CDR3 DNA: TGTGCCAGCAGTTTCTCAGCGGGAGGGGGGCAGTTCTTC; CDR3 protein: CASSFSAGGGQFF; J gene: TRBJ2-1; V gene: TRBV27; clone size: -; D gene: TRBD2
CDR3 DNA: TGTGCCAGCCGGGGGGATTTTTATGGCTACACCTTC; CDR3 protein: CASRGDFYGYTF; J gene: TRBJ1-2; V gene: TRBV12-3/TRBV12-4; clone size: -; D gene: -
CDR3 DNA: TGTGCCAGCAGTTCCCTTGATGCCGGGACAGGGGGTCCCGGGGAGCTGTTTTTT; CDR3 protein: CASSSLDAGTGGPGELFF; J gene: TRBJ2-2; V gene: TRBV27; clone size: many; D gene: TRBD1
CDR3 DNA: TGTGCCAGCAGGGACAGGGCGGTCAGTAAAGAGACCCAGTACTTC; CDR3 protein: CASRDRAVSKETQYF; J gene: TRBJ2-5; V gene: TRBV27; clone size: many; D gene: TRBD1
CDR3 DNA: TGTGCCAGCAGTCAGACTAGCGGATACGACAATGAGCAGTTCTTC; CDR3 protein: CASSQTSGYDNEQFF; J gene: TRBJ2-1; V gene: TRBV27; clone size: -; D gene: TRBD2
CDR3 DNA: TGTGCCAGCAGTCCCTTAGACAGGGGGATCCACCATTCCTACGAGCAGTACTTC; CDR3 protein: CASSPLDRGIHHSYEQYF; J gene: TRBJ2-7; V gene: TRBV27; clone size: many; D gene: TRBD1
CDR3 DNA: TGTGCCAGCAGCGTAGATTGGGAGCCCCAGCATTTT; CDR3 protein: CASSVDWEPQHF; J gene: TRBJ1-5; V gene: TRBV7-9; clone size: many; D gene: -
CDR3 DNA: TGTGCCAGCACCGAAGGGGGGAGGGGACAGCCCCAGCATTTT; CDR3 protein: CASTEGGRGQPQHF; J gene: TRBJ1-5; V gene: TRBV2; clone size: many; D gene: -
CDR3 DNA: TGTGCCAGTAGTCAGCGGGAGGGGAATGAGCAGTTCTTC; CDR3 protein: CASSQREGNEQFF; J gene: TRBJ2-1; V gene: TRBV19; clone size: few; D gene: TRBD2
CDR3 DNA: TGCGCCAGCAGCCAAGACACAGGACGGGAGACCCAGTACTTC; CDR3 protein: CASSQDTGRETQYF; J gene: TRBJ2-5; V gene: TRBV4-1; clone size: few; D gene: -
CDR3 DNA: TGTGCCAGCAGCTTAGGTTCAAGCGGGGGGGGAAATGAGCAGTTCTTC; CDR3 protein: CASSLGSSGGGNEQFF; J gene: TRBJ2-1; V gene: TRBV7-2; clone size: many; D gene: TRBD2
CDR3 DNA: TGCGCCAGCAGCCAAACGAAGGATTCCGAGACCCAGTACTTC; CDR3 protein: CASSQTKDSETQYF; J gene: TRBJ2-5; V gene: TRBV4-1; clone size: many; D gene: -
CDR3 DNA: TGTGCCAGCAGCCAAGATCACGCGGGAGGACACCTCACCTACGAGCAGTACTTC; CDR3 protein: CASSQDHAGGHLTYEQYF; J gene: TRBJ2-7; V gene: TRBV4-2; clone size: many; D gene: TRBD2
CDR3 DNA: TGTGCCAGCAGTTTAAACCTCGGGTTCGCGAACACTGAAGCTTTCTTT; CDR3 protein: CASSLNLGFANTEAFF; J gene: TRBJ1-1; V gene: TRBV28; clone size: many; D gene: -
CDR3 DNA: TGTGCCAGCAGCTTGGAGAGCGGGGCGCGTACGCAGTATTTT; CDR3 protein: CASSLESGARTQYF; J gene: TRBJ2-3; V gene: TRBV5-4; clone size: few; D gene: TRBD2